One T cell receptor (beta chain) is described in this entry. No antigen is known for it. These data are taken from a study of CD8+ T cells in alopecia areata. Whole-study results and caveats: Persistence of many expanded lesional clones was seen in scalp and blood during tofacitinib.

TCR sequencing used cDNA made by reverse transcription of extracted RNA. Profiling relied on immunoSEQ multiplex PCR, and the TCRdb table lists in-frame clones only, not all of them. Here the sample spans 120,000 or so clones, about 54% being singletons. As to treatment: oral pan-JAK inhibitor, 5-10 mg twice daily. This CDR3 has 11 residues. V shed 3 bases and J shed 7 bases, with 7 bases lying between them. The V gene's germline CDR1 is SGHDT and CDR2 YYEEEE. This receptor was obtained from a human donor with alopecia areata. The sample here was CD8+ T cells sorted from blood, taken at week 4, from a patient treated with tofacitinib. The rearrangement links TRBV5-6 to TRBJ1-1, with a possible D match to TRBD1 (6 bases). The CDR3 DNA reads as TGTGCCAGCAGCTCGGGACATGAAGCTTTCTTT. It specifies CASSSGHEAFF.